Below are 20 T cell receptor beta chains sequenced from a single sample in a study of early T cells in non-severe SARS-CoV-2 infection. TCRdb reanalysed the 5' RACE reads using MiXCR and keeps one entry per CDR3 protein. In the table there are about 61,000 distinct CDR3 sequences, less than 14% of which are singletons. Sequencing was done on a sample of whole blood. The receptors stem from an adult who was a healthcare worker with PCR-confirmed SARS-CoV-2 infection or an uninfected control (not recorded which).

The sample holds a few counts of this clonotype. The V call is TRBV5-6, the J call TRBJ2-7; 7 bases match TRBD1. Trimming removed 0 bases from V and 6 bases from J; junction bases left unmatched: 9. The germline V gene encodes CDR1 SGHDT and CDR2 YYEEEE. The CDR3 loop spans 15 amino acids. CDR3 loop: CASSLVNPGQFEQYF. The DNA of the CDR3 is TGTGCCAGCAGCTTGGTAAACCCGGGACAGTTCGAGCAGTACTTC.

This clonotype was counted ten times or more. The J gene is TRBJ2-3, the V gene TRBV5-1, with unresolved D. The germline V gene has CDR1 SGHRS and CDR2 YFSETQ. The CDR3 is 14 amino acids. V lost 1 base, J lost 4 bases, and 10 bases lay in between. In DNA form, the CDR3 reads TGCGCCAGCAGCTTGAGACTTGGGGCAGATACGCAGTATTTT. Translated: CASSLRLGADTQYF.

This clonotype was recorded at least ten times. CDR3 region: CASSQSETEAFF. As DNA, the CDR3 is TGTGCCAGCAGCCAATCCGAGACTGAAGCTTTCTTT. The gene calls are TRBV14 and TRBJ1-1, with no clear D. V gave up 2 bases and J gave up 5 bases, with 6 bases separating them. The CDR3 consists of 12 residues. Germline V gene sequence: CDR1 SGHDN, CDR2 FVKESK.

The V and J genes are TRBV28 and TRBJ2-5; no clear D. The CDR3 covers 16 residues. Germline lookup yields CDR1 MDHEN and CDR2 SYDVKM. V gave up 3 bases and J gave up 2 bases, with 16 bases separating them. The CDR3 loop reads CASSFPTSLQQETQYF. Written as DNA, the CDR3 is TGTGCCAGCAGTTTCCCCACCTCTCTACAACAAGAGACCCAGTACTTC.

This clonotype was counted ten times or more. The rearrangement uses TRBV4-3 and TRBJ2-5, with 7 bases aligning to TRBD2. The CDR3 consists of 15 residues. Germline CDR1 LGHNA, CDR2 YSLEER. Losses at the gene ends were 4 bases for V and 2 bases for J; bases not matched to a gene: 7. The CDR3 DNA reads TGCGCCAGCAGCCGTTCGGGACTATATCAAGAGACCCAGTACTTC. The encoded protein is CASSRSGLYQETQYF.

This clonotype was observed many times. The rearrangement joins TRBV6-4 to TRBJ2-2; 9 bases are a match to TRBD2. After removal of 4 bases from V and 3 bases from J, the junction contained 0 bases not matched to a gene. CDR1 is MRHNA and CDR2 is SNTAGT in the germline V gene. The CDR3 has 14 amino acids. The CDR3 reads CASSVAGDTGELFF. CDR3 sequence (DNA): TGTGCCAGCAGTGTAGCGGGGGACACCGGGGAGCTGTTTTTT.

This clonotype occurred many times. V is TRBV5-1 and J is TRBJ2-1, with 10 positions matching TRBD1. The CDR3 is 16 residues long. The germline gives CDR1 SGHRS, CDR2 YFSETQ. Unmatched junction bases numbered 9, after V lost 4 bases and J lost 5 bases. The CDR3 sequence: CASSAGDRGFHNEQFF. The DNA of the CDR3 is TGCGCCAGCAGCGCCGGGGACAGGGGATTCCACAATGAGCAGTTCTTC.

This clonotype was picked up many times. This rearrangement joins TRBV11-2 to TRBJ2-7, with 11 bases fitting TRBD1. The CDR3 loop spans 16 amino acids. Germline V gives CDR1 SGHAT, CDR2 FQNNGV. Unmatched junction bases numbered 13, after V lost 6 bases and J lost 6 bases. CDR3 in amino acids: CASSYSGTGGLGEQYF. The CDR3 bases are TGTGCCAGCAGTTACTCCGGGACAGGGGGTTTGGGCGAGCAGTACTTC.

The sample holds many counts of this clonotype. This chain links TRBV9 with TRBJ2-5; maybe TRBD2 (6 bases). Germline V gene lookup returns CDR1 SGDLS and CDR2 YYNGEE. This CDR3 has 16 residues. V dropped 2 bases and J dropped 2 bases, with 16 bases sitting between them. In DNA form, the CDR3 reads TGTGCCAGCAGCGTGCGGGGTAGCGGAGTACAAGAGACCCAGTACTTC. It yields the protein CASSVRGSGVQETQYF.

This clonotype was recorded at least ten times. The chain has TRBV2 and TRBJ2-7, with a tentative D call TRBD2 (5 bases). Trimming left V 2 bases short and J 6 bases short, with 17 bases between. The germline V gene has CDR1 SNHLY and CDR2 FYNNEI. This CDR3 contains 15 residues. The CDR3, as DNA: TGTGCCAGCAGTGAACGGGGTCGGATGGTGGCCGAGCAGTACTTC. Translating it yields CASSERGRMVAEQYF.

The chain combines TRBV6-2 or TRBV6-3 with TRBJ2-5; TRBD2 matches at 10 bases. J lost 2 bases, V lost 2 bases, and 8 bases had no gene match. CDR1 is MNHEY, CDR2 SVGEGT, per germline. This CDR3 has 17 residues. The CDR3 loop reads CASSYPSGGVSQETQYF. DNA for the CDR3: TGTGCCAGCAGTTACCCCAGCGGGGGGGTTTCGCAAGAGACCCAGTACTTC.

This clonotype was seen ten or more times. This chain links TRBV6-6 with TRBJ1-2; 8 bases fit TRBD1. Trimming at V came to 7 bases and at J to 6 bases, leaving 7 bases not matched to a gene. CDR3 length: 13 residues. Germline V gene data show CDR1 as MNHNY and CDR2 as SVGAGI (reference sequence). The CDR3 DNA reads TGTGCCAGCATCCTAGGACAGGGAGATGGCTACACCTTC. Amino acid sequence: CASILGQGDGYTF.

This clonotype was seen at least ten times. The chain couples TRBV10-3 to TRBJ2-2; D gene ambiguous. The CDR3 is made up of 15 amino acids. The V end lost 3 bases, the J end lost 0 bases, and 8 bases lay between the germline ends. The V gene's germline CDR1 is ENHRY and CDR2 SYGVKD. The CDR3 DNA reads TGTGCCATCAGTGATCGGACGGCGAACACCGGGGAGCTGTTTTTT. This encodes CAISDRTANTGELFF.

This clonotype was seen only a few times. The chain recombines TRBV3-1 with TRBJ1-1; maybe TRBD1 (6 bases). V was shortened by 1 base and J by 0 bases, with 9 bases between the two germline ends. In germline, CDR1 is LGHDT, CDR2 YNNKEL (reference sequence). This CDR3 contains 15 residues. Here the CDR3 DNA reads TGTGCCAGCAGCCAAGGGGACATGATGAACACTGAAGCTTTCTTT. Its translation: CASSQGDMMNTEAFF.

The chain is built from TRBV6-6 and TRBJ2-7; 9 nucleotides match TRBD1. The V gene end was trimmed by 7 bases and the J gene end by 1 base; junction bases not matched to a gene: 8. Germline CDR1 reads MNHNY; CDR2 reads SVGAGI (reference sequence). The CDR3 has 15 amino acids. The CDR3 region is CASTMGQGQSYEQYF. The CDR3, as DNA: TGTGCCAGCACAATGGGACAGGGTCAGTCCTACGAGCAGTACTTC.

This clonotype occurred many times. The gene calls are TRBV18 and TRBJ2-3; D gene uncertain. This CDR3 contains 16 residues. Trimming took off 3 bases at V and 2 bases at J, with 15 bases between the two ends. From germline, CDR1 is KGHSH and CDR2 LQKENI. As DNA, the CDR3 is TGTGCCAGCTCACCCGTTACTTCTCCCGCCACAGATACGCAGTATTTT. It translates to CASSPVTSPATDTQYF.

This clonotype was recorded at least ten times. V usage is TRBV12-3 or TRBV12-4 and J usage is TRBJ1-2; TRBD1 agrees at 7 bases. With V trimmed by 5 bases and J by 8 bases, 8 bases remained unmatched. The CDR3 has 13 residues. CDR3 nucleotide sequence: TGTGCCAGCAGTCTCGACAGGGTTTGGGGCTACACCTTC. Encoded protein: CASSLDRVWGYTF.

This clonotype was recorded a few times. The CDR3 region is CASSLGDRTTGELFF. The CDR3 bases are TGTGCCAGCAGCTTGGGGGACAGGACCACCGGGGAGCTGTTTTTT. V is TRBV7-3 and J is TRBJ2-2; 8 nucleotides agree with TRBD1. The CDR3 totals 15 residues. In germline, CDR1 is SGHTA, CDR2 FQGTGA. V lost 3 bases, J lost 4 bases, and 4 bases stayed unmatched.

In this sample, this clonotype turned up a few times. This chain links TRBV5-5 with TRBJ1-1; perhaps TRBD1 as D (5 bases). The CDR3 runs to 13 residues. V lost 3 bases to trimming and J lost 3 bases, with 9 bases between them. The germline V gene encodes CDR1 SGHKS and CDR2 YYEKEE (reference sequence). The CDR3 nucleotides read TGTGCCAGCAGCTCCAGGGCGGACACTGAAGCTTTCTTT. Its translation: CASSSRADTEAFF.

The sample holds a few counts of this clonotype. The genes are TRBV10-3 and TRBJ2-2; D is uncertain. The CDR3 has 12 amino acids. Trimming shortened V by 2 bases and J by 5 bases, and 3 bases separated the two germline ends. Germline V gene data show CDR1 as ENHRY and CDR2 as SYGVKD. Written as DNA, the CDR3 is TGTGCCATCAGTGAGGTAACCGGGGAGCTGTTTTTT. Amino acid sequence: CAISEVTGELFF.